These 15 T cell receptor beta chains originate from one sample sequenced in a study of cytomegalovirus exposure and HLA in healthy donors. Primers: 60 Vbeta forward and 13 Jbeta reverse. Generated by immunoSEQ multiplex PCR, the TCRdb table keeps only in-frame clones and is missing some. Of approximately 130,000 clones listed, about 85% are singletons. Sequenced material: PBMCs. These receptors came from a woman aged 30 to 39 in good health and CMV-seropositive.

The V gene is TRBV12-5, the J gene TRBJ2-1; 11 bases are shared with TRBD1. After removal of 5 bases from V and 7 bases from J, the junction contained 7 bases not matched to a gene. From germline, CDR1 is LGHNT and CDR2 FRNRAP. The CDR3 contains 15 residues. The CDR3 protein is CASGKGTGGQNEQFF. The DNA of the CDR3 is TGTGCTAGTGGTAAAGGGACAGGGGGGCAGAATGAGCAGTTCTTC.

This clone is a singleton in its sample. This chain links TRBV30 with TRBJ1-5, with 7 bases fitting TRBD1. Germline assignment: CDR1 GTSNPN and CDR2 SVGIG (reference sequence). Unmatched junction bases numbered 5, after V lost 2 bases and J lost 4 bases. The CDR3 covers 14 residues. CDR3 bases: TGTGCCTGGAGTCCCGGACAGGCTAATCAGCCCCAGCATTTT. Amino acid sequence: CAWSPGQANQPQHF.

DNA of the CDR3: TGTGCCAGCAGTTACCGCCAGGACACTGAAGCTTTCTTT. It yields the protein CASSYRQDTEAFF. The chain carries TRBV6-6 and TRBJ1-1; D ambiguous. The length of the CDR3 is 13 residues. Germline-derived CDR1 and CDR2 are MNHNY and SVGAGI (reference sequence). V dropped 2 bases and J dropped 3 bases, with 7 bases sitting between them.

The chain combines TRBV5-6 with TRBJ2-2; the D gene is possibly TRBD2 (5 bases). CDR1 and CDR2 (germline): SGHDT, YYEEEE. Between the trimmed V and J ends, which lost 4 bases and 7 bases, there was a span of 14 bases. This CDR3 has 14 residues. The CDR3 region has the DNA TGTGCCAGCAGCCTGCTAACGGGGAGCGGGGAGCTGTTTTTT. Protein sequence: CASSLLTGSGELFF. The variable domain in full, with the rest retrieved from reference TRBV5-6 and TRBJ2-2, is DAGVTQSPTHLIKTRGQQVTLRCSPKSGHDTVSWYQQALGQGPQFIFQYYEEEERQRGNFPDRFSGHQFPNYSSELNVNALLLGDSALYLCASSLLTGSGELFFGEGSRLTVL.

This clone was found once. V usage is TRBV15 and J usage is TRBJ2-5; a possible D gene is TRBD2 (7 bases). This CDR3 contains 15 residues. V was trimmed by 0 bases and J by 5 bases, leaving 13 bases between them. The germline V gene encodes CDR1 LNHNV and CDR2 YYDKDF (reference sequence). As DNA, the CDR3 is TGTGCCACCAGCAGAGATCGGGGGGCCCGGGAGACCCAGTACTTC. This encodes CATSRDRGARETQYF.

The chain links TRBV7-9 to TRBJ1-5, with TRBD1 matching 9 bases. This CDR3 has 17 residues. Germline V gives CDR1 SEHNR, CDR2 FQNEAQ (reference sequence). The V gene end was trimmed by 0 bases and the J gene end by 4 bases; junction bases not matched to a gene: 7. The DNA for the CDR3 is TGTGCCAGCAGCTTAGCTCCCGGGACAGGGTATAATCAGCCCCAGCATTTT. Amino acids: CASSLAPGTGYNQPQHF.

This clone was counted between two and nine times. The chain has TRBV13 and TRBJ1-2; D may be TRBD1 (6 bases). The CDR3 contains 13 residues. Trimming stripped 5 bases from V and 4 bases from J, with 11 bases between. Germline CDR1 and CDR2: PRHDT and FYEKMQ (reference sequence). For the CDR3, the DNA is TGTGCCAGCAGCGCGGACAGTTTCTATGGCTACACCTTC. Protein: CASSADSFYGYTF.

V is TRBV28 and J is TRBJ1-2; 8 nucleotides match TRBD1. CDR1 is MDHEN, CDR2 SYDVKM, per germline. The CDR3 extends over 13 amino acids. V was clipped by 4 bases and J by 4 bases; unmatched bases: 2. The CDR3 bases are TGTGCCAGCAGTTCCGGACAGGGCTATGGCTACACCTTC. Its translation: CASSSGQGYGYTF.

CDR3 nucleotide sequence: TGTGCCAGCTCACAGTCGCGAGGGAGGGAGCTGTTTTTT. Its translation: CASSQSRGRELFF. The chain joins TRBV18 to TRBJ2-2; D perhaps matches TRBD2 (5 bases). From germline, CDR1 is KGHSH and CDR2 LQKENI. CDR3 length equals 13 residues. V lost 4 bases to trimming and J lost 9 bases, with 12 bases between them.

The CDR3 reads CASSPAVGTGGDETQYF. The CDR3 DNA follows: TGTGCCAGCTCACCGGCCGTGGGGACAGGGGGAGATGAGACCCAGTACTTC. This chain connects TRBV18 to TRBJ2-5, with TRBD1 identical over 11 bases. V was pared by 3 bases and J by 5 bases, with 11 bases of the junction left unmatched. CDR3 size: 17 residues. Germline CDR1 reads KGHSH; CDR2 reads LQKENI.

In DNA, the CDR3 is TGTGCCTCCTCCCTGACTAGATCCTACAATGAGCAGTTCTTC. It encodes CASSLTRSYNEQFF. The genes are TRBV30 and TRBJ2-1, with D possibly TRBD2 on 6 matching bases. From germline, CDR1 is GTSNPN and CDR2 SVGIG (reference sequence). CDR3 size: 14 residues. V lost 7 bases, J lost 1 base, and 14 bases lay in between.

The V and J genes are TRBV4-1 and TRBJ2-3, with TRBD1 as a possible D gene (5 bases). Trimming stripped 7 bases from V and 3 bases from J, with 14 bases between. The CDR3 loop spans 14 amino acids. Germline CDR1 MGHRA, CDR2 YSYEKL. CDR3 protein: CASTSRAGTDTQYF. The DNA of the CDR3 is TGCGCCAGCACCTCCAGGGCAGGGACAGATACGCAGTATTTT.

This chain connects TRBV5-6 to TRBJ2-4; 9 bases are shared with TRBD1. The CDR3 is 12 residues long. Looked up from germline, CDR1 is SGHDT and CDR2 is YYEEEE. The V gene end was trimmed by 4 bases and the J gene end by 14 bases; junction bases not matched to a gene: 7. CDR3 loop: CASSPGTGFEYF. The CDR3 coding sequence is TGTGCCAGCAGCCCTGGGACAGGGTTTGAGTACTTC. Looking up the rest from reference TRBV5-6 and TRBJ2-4 gives the full variable domain: DAGVTQSPTHLIKTRGQQVTLRCSPKSGHDTVSWYQQALGQGPQFIFQYYEEEERQRGNFPDRFSGHQFPNYSSELNVNALLLGDSALYLCASSPGTGFEYFGAGTRLSVL.

J is TRBJ2-3 and V is TRBV5-8; 7 nucleotides line up with TRBD1. Germline lookup yields CDR1 SGHTS and CDR2 YDEGEE. CDR3 length equals 13 residues. The junction had 3 bases not matched to a gene; V was cut back by 0 bases and J by 8 bases. CDR3 loop: CASSLESGGTQYF. CDR3 in DNA: TGTGCCAGCAGCTTGGAATCAGGGGGTACGCAGTATTTT.

The V gene is TRBV6-1, the J gene TRBJ2-6, with TRBD1 as a possible D gene (5 bases). CDR1 and CDR2 (germline): MNHNS, SASEGT. The CDR3 is made up of 15 amino acids. Trimming cost V 2 bases and J 2 bases, with 7 bases left between them. The CDR3 reads CASSEYRTGANVLTF. In DNA form, the CDR3 reads TGTGCCAGCAGTGAATACAGGACTGGGGCCAACGTCCTGACTTTC.